This T cell receptor (beta chain) was captured in a study of beta chain features in type 1 diabetes listed by TCRdb under 2018. In terms of the full investigation: Mean age, gender distribution, total cell number and subset yield did not differ between patients and healthy donors. A total of 107,917,701 sorted cells were examined across all samples, and a strong correlation was observed between cell number per subset and RNA yield. In the study, recently diagnosed type 1 diabetes patients and matched healthy donors were compared on the TCRB repertoires of their sorted circulating CD4+ T cell subsets. Whereas all 30 or so donors provided naive and central memory subsets, regulatory and stem cell-like memory subsets were isolated from just 8 patients and about 8 healthy donors. Beyond this particular receptor, the publication reports: Because cDNA was sequenced instead of genomic DNA, activated cells with high expression could be over-represented, although the groups did not differ in activation or CD3 levels. PCR may preferentially amplify shorter templates, but because patient and control samples were amplified and corrected together, any resulting skew would affect both groups equally. Naive, central memory and regulatory TCRB repertoires appeared to be more alike among patients than among healthy donors. Patients with type 1 diabetes made fewer insertions and deleted more nucleotides at VDJ recombination sites, implying thymic rearrangement abnormalities. Because the HLA sub-analyses included only small numbers of individuals, any influence of HLA type on TCRB rearrangement was left unresolved. A moderate but significant shortening of TCRB CDR3 length was observed in type 1 diabetes patients in all four CD4+ subsets.

All of the isolated RNA was reverse transcribed with the High Capacity cDNA Reverse Transcription Kit, so expressed TCRB transcripts were sequenced. Deep immunoSEQ sequencing was applied to naive, central memory and regulatory T cell samples, giving an average of around 4 million total reads per sample. Sorted cells were lysed in RLT buffer, and RNA was extracted using DNase-treated RNeasy Micro or Mini kits according to cell number. Each cell subset was processed separately to prevent cross-contamination, with patient and healthy donor samples processed together. The immunoSEQ multiplex PCR was used to amplify TCRB sequences from cDNA, generating 87-bp fragments that spanned the CDR3 region. Sequencing of the amplicons was done on the Illumina HiSeq platform. Turning to the authors' computational methods: PCR bias was corrected computationally using synthetic template baselines, and reads within Hamming distance 2 were collapsed, with unmergeable singletons discarded. By aligning reads against IMGT, V, D and J genes, CDR3 length, and insertions or deletions at six rearrangement sites were assigned. Within each subset, clonotype counts were normalized to sorted cell number, and only after that were true diversity and Gini coefficients computed with the tcR R package. Repertoire sharing was quantified using the overlap coefficient calculated on TCRB nucleotide sequences. The source is immuneACCESS, and TCRdb retained only in-frame sequences with V and J called. Part of the clones is not carried over; for the studies checked, unresolved V genes explain less than half of this, and the remainder is unexplained. The V and J calls and the clone size are those of that table, but D and trimming were determined from the DNA. In this sample the table shows 130,000 or so clones, around 10% of which occur a single time. The ten largest clones take up about 0.7% of the sample.

From each donor, a single peripheral blood sample of 100 to 150 mL on average was drawn into heparinised tubes. Using a panel that included CD45RO, CCR7, CD25, CD127, CD95 and CD27, naive, central memory, regulatory and stem cell-like memory CD4+ T cells were sorted on a BD FACSAria II. A purity above 98% was achieved for all sorted populations. Right away, PBMCs were isolated by Lymphoprep density gradient centrifugation and were stained directly, with no culture step. Samples were stained and sorted in pairs, with one healthy donor and one patient per experiment, so that batch effects were minimized. In the case of this clone: Its target antigen remains unknown. The record has no base qualities; no much larger clone is one base away.

Here V drops 9 bases and J drops 4 bases, and the junction holds 8 bases not matched to any gene. From cysteine to phenylalanine, the CDR3 is 13 amino acids long. The kept DNA is CDR3 alone, 39 bases in frame from the first base. The germline V gene encodes CDR1 MDHEN and CDR2 SYDVKM. Sequenced input: central memory CD4+ T cells from blood. The sequence links TRBV28 to TRBJ2-5; 7 middle bases align to TRBD1. The sequence was collected from a man younger than 40 with type 1 diabetes. The nucleotide sequence reads as follows: TGTGCCAGTAAGACAGGGCATCGAGAGACCCAGTACTTC. It translates as CASKTGHRETQYF.